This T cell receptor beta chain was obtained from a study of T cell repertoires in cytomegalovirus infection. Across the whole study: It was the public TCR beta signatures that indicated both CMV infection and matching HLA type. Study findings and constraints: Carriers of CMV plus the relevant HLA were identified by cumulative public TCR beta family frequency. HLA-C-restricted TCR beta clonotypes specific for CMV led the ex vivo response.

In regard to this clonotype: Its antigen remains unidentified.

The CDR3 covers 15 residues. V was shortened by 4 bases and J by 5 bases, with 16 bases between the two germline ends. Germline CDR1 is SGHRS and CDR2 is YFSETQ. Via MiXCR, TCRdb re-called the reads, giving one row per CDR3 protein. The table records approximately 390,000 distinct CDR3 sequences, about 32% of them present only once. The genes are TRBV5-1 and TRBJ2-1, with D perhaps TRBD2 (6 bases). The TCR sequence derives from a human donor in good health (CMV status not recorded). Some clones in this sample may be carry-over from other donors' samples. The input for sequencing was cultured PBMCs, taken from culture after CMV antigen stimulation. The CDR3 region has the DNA TGCGCCAGCAGCATACTAGCTGGATCCCACAATGAGCAGTTCTTC. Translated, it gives CASSILAGSHNEQFF. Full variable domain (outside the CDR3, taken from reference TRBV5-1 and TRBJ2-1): KAGVTQTPRYLIKTRGQQVTLSCSPISGHRSVSWYQQTPGQGLQFLFEYFSETQRNKGNFPGRFSGRQFSNSRSEMNVSTLELGDSALYLCASSILAGSHNEQFFGPGTRLTVL.